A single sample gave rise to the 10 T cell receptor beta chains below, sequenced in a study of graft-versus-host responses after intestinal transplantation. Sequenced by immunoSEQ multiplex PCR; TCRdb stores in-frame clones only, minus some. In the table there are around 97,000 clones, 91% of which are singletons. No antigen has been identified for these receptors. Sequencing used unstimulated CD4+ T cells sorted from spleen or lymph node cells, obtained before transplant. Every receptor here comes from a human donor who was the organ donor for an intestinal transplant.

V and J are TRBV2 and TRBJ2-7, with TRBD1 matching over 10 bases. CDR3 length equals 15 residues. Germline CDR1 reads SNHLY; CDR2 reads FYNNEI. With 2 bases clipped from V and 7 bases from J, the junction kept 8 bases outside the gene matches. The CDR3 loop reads CASSESRGQGREQYF. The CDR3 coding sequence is TGTGCCAGCAGTGAATCTCGGGGACAGGGGAGAGAGCAGTACTTC.

CDR3 DNA sequence: TGTGCCAGCAGTCCCTGGCAGGGCGTCAACGTCCTGACTTTC. Its protein is CASSPWQGVNVLTF. The chain combines TRBV6-5 with TRBJ2-6, with D perhaps TRBD1 (5 bases). The CDR3 loop spans 14 amino acids. Germline CDR1 and CDR2: MNHEY and SVGAGI. The V and J ends lost 5 bases and 9 bases respectively, with 14 bases between them.

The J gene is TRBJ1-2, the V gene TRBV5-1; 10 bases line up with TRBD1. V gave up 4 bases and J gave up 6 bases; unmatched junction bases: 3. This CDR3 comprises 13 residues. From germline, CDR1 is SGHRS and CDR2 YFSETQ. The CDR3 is CASSGQGVNGYTF. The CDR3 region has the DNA TGCGCCAGCAGCGGACAGGGGGTTAATGGCTACACCTTC.

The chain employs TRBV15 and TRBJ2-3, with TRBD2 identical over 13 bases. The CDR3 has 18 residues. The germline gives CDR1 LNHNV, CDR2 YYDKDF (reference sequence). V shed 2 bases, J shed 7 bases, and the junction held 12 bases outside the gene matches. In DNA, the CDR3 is TGTGCCACCAGCAGATCGCCCAAACTAGCGGGGGGGCGAAATACGCAGTATTTT. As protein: CATSRSPKLAGGRNTQYF. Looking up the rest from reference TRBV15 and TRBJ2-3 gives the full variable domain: DAMVIQNPRYQVTQFGKPVTLSCSQTLNHNVMYWYQQKSSQAPKLLFHYYDKDFNNEADTPDNFQSRRPNTSFCFLDIRSPGLGDTAMYLCATSRSPKLAGGRNTQYFGPGTRLTVL.

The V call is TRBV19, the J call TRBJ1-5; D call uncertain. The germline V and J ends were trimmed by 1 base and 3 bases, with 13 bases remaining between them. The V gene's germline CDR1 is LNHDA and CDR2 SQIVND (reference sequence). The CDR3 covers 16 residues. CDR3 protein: CASSIGAGRDNQPQHF. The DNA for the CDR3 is TGTGCCAGTAGTATAGGGGCGGGTCGCGACAATCAGCCCCAGCATTTT.

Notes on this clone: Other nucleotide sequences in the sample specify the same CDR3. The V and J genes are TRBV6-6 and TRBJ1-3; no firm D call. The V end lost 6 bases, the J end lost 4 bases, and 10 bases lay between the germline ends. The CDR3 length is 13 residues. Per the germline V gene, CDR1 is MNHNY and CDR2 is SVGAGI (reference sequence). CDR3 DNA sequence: TGTGCCAGCAGAGGGAGCTCCGGAAACACCATATATTTT. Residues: CASRGSSGNTIYF.

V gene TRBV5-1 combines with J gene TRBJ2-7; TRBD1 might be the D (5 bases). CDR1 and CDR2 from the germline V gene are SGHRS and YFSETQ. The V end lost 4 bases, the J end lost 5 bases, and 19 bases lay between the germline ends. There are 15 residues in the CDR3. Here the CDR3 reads CASSQSAVRADEQYF. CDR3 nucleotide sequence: TGCGCCAGCAGCCAATCGGCCGTCAGGGCGGACGAGCAGTACTTC. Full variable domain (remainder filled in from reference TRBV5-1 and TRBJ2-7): KAGVTQTPRYLIKTRGQQVTLSCSPISGHRSVSWYQQTPGQGLQFLFEYFSETQRNKGNFPGRFSGRQFSNSRSEMNVSTLELGDSALYLCASSQSAVRADEQYFGPGTRLTVT.

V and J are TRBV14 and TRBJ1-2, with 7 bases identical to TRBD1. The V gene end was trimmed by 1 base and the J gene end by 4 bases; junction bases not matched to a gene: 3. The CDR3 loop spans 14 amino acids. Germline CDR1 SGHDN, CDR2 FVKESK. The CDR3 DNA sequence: TGTGCCAGCAGCCAAGTAGGGACAGCCTATGGCTACACCTTC. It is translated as CASSQVGTAYGYTF.

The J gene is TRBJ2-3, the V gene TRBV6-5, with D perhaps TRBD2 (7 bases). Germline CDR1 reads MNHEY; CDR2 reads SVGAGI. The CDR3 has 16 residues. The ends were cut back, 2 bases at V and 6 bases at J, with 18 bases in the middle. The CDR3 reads CASSYGGAPPTDTQYF. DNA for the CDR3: TGTGCCAGCAGTTACGGGGGGGCCCCCCCGACTGATACGCAGTATTTT.

The CDR3 sequence: CASSYPLQGDRTYEQYF. CDR3 bases: TGTGCCAGCAGTTATCCCCTACAGGGGGATCGTACGTACGAGCAGTACTTC. This chain uses TRBV28 with TRBJ2-7; 8 bases are shared with TRBD1. The CDR3 is 17 residues long. The J segment lost 4 bases and the V segment lost 4 bases, leaving 15 bases of the junction unmatched. Germline V gene sequence: CDR1 MDHEN, CDR2 SYDVKM.